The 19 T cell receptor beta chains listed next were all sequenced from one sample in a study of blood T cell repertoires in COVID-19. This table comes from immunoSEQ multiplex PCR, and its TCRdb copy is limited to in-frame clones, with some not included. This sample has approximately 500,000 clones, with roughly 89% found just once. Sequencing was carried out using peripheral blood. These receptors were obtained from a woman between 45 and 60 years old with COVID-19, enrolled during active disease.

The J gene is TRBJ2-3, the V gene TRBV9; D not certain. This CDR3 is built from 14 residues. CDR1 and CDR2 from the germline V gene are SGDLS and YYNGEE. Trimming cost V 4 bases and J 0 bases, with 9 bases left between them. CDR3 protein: CASSRDSSTDTQYF. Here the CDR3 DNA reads TGTGCCAGCAGCCGCGACTCTAGCACAGATACGCAGTATTTT.

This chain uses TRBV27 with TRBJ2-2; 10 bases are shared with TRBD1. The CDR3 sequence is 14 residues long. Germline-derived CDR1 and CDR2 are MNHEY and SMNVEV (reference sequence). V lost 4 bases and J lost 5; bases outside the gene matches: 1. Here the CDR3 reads CASSSGQGTGELFF. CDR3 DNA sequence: TGTGCCAGCAGTTCGGGACAGGGGACCGGGGAGCTGTTTTTT.

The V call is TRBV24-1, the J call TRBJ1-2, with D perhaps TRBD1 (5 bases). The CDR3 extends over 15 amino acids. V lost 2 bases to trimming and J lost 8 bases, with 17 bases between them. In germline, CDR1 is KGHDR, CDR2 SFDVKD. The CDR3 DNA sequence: TGTGCCACCAGTGATTCCCTGGACGGGGGAGGAGGCTACACCTTC. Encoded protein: CATSDSLDGGGGYTF.

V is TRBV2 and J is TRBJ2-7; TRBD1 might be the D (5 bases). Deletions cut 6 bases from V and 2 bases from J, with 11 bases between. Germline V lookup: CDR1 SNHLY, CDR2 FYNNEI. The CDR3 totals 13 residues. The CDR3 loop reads CASSLTEPYEQYF. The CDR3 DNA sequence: TGTGCCAGCAGCCTGACAGAGCCCTACGAGCAGTACTTC.

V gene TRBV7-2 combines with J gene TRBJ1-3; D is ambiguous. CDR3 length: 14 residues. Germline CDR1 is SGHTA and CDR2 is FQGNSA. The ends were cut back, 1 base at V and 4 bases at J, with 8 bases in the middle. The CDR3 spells CASSLDGVGNTIYF. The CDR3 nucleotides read TGTGCCAGCAGCTTAGACGGGGTCGGAAACACCATATATTTT. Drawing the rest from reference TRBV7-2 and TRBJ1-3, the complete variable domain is GAGVSQSPSNKVTEKGKDVELRCDPISGHTALYWYRQSLGQGLEFLIYFQGNSAPDKSGLPSDRFSAERTGGSVSTLTIQRTQQEDSAVYLCASSLDGVGNTIYFGEGSWLTVV.

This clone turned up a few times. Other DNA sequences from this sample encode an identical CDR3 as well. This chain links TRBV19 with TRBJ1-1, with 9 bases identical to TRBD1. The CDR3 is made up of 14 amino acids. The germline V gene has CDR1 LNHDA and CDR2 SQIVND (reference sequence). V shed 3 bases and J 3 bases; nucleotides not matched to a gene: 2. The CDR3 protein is CASSIDRGDTEAFF. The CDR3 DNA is TGTGCCAGTAGTATCGACAGGGGGGACACTGAAGCTTTCTTT.

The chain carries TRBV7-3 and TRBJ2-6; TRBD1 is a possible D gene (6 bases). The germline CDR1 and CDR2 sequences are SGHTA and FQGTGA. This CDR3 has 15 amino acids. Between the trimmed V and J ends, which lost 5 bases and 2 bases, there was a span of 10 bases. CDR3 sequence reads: CASSHGQTGANVLTF. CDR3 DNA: TGTGCCAGCAGCCACGGACAGACTGGGGCCAACGTCCTGACTTTC.

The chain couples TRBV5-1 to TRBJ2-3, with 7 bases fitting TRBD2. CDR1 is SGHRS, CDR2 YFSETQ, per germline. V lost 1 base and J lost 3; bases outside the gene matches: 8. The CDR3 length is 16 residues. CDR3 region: CASSLLGGSRTDTQYF. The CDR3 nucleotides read TGCGCCAGCAGCTTGTTGGGCGGGAGTAGGACAGATACGCAGTATTTT.

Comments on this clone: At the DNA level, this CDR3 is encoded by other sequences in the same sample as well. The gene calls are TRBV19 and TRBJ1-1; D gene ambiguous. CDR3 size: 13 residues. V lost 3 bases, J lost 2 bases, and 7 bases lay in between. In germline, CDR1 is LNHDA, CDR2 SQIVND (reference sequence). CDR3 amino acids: CASSIGVNTEAFF. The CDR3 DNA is TGTGCCAGTAGTATTGGAGTTAACACTGAAGCTTTCTTT. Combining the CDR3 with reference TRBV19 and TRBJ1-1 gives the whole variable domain DGGITQSPKYLFRKEGQNVTLSCEQNLNHDAMYWYRQDPGQGLRLIYYSQIVNDFQKGDIAEGYSVSREKKESFPLTVTSAQKNPTAFYLCASSIGVNTEAFFGQGTRLTVV.

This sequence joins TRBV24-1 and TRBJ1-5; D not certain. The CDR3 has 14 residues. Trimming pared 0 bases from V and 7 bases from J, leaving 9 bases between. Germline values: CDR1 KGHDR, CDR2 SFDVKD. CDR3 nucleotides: TGTGCCACCAGTGATTTGGGGAGCGGCCAGCCCCAGCATTTT. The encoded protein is CATSDLGSGQPQHF.

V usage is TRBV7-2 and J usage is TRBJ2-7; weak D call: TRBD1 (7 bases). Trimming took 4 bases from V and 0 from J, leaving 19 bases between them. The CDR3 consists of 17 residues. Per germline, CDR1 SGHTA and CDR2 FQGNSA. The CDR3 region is CASSSYRGGVLSYEQYF. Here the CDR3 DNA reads TGTGCCAGCAGCTCCTACAGGGGCGGGGTTCTCTCCTACGAGCAGTACTTC.

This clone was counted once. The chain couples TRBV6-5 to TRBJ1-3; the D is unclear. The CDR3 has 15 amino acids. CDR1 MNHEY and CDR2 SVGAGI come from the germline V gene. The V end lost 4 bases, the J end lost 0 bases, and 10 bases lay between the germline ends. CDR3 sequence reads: CASSFAASSGNTIYF. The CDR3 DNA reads TGTGCCAGCAGTTTCGCGGCTTCCTCTGGAAACACCATATATTTT.

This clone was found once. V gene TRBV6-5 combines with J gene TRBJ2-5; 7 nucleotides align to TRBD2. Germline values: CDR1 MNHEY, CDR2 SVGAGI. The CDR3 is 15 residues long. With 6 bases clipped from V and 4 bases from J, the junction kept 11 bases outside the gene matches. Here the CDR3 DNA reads TGTGCCAGCAGGACTAGCTGGTTTAGGGGAGAGACCCAGTACTTC. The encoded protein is CASRTSWFRGETQYF.

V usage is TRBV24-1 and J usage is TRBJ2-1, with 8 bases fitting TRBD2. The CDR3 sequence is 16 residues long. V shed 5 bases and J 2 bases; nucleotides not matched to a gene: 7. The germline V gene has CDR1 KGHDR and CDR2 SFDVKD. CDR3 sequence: CATSGGGGSTYNEQFF. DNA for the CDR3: TGTGCCACCAGTGGAGGCGGGGGGTCCACCTACAATGAGCAGTTCTTC.

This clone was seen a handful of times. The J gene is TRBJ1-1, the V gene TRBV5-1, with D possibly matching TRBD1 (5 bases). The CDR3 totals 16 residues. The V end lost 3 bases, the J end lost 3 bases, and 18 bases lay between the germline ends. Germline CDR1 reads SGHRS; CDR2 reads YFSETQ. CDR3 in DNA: TGCGCCAGCAGCTCCCTCGATAAGGGGCCCCACACTGAAGCTTTCTTT. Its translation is CASSSLDKGPHTEAFF.

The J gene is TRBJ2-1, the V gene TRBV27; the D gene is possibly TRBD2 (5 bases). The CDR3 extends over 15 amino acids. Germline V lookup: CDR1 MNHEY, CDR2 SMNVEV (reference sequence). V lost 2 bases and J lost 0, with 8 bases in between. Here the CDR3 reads CASSLGLASYNEQFF. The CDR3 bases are TGTGCCAGCAGTTTAGGGCTAGCCTCCTACAATGAGCAGTTCTTC.

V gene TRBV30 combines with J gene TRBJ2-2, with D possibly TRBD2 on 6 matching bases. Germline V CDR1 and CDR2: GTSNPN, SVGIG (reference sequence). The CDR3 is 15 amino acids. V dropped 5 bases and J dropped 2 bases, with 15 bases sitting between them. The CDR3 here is CAWGNRDFNTGELFF. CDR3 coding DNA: TGTGCCTGGGGCAACCGGGACTTTAACACCGGGGAGCTGTTTTTT.

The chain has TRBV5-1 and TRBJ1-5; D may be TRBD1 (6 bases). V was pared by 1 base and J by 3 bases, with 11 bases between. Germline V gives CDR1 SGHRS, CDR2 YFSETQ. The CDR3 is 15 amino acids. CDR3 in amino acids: CASSLSGGPNQPQHF. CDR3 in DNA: TGCGCCAGCAGCTTGTCGGGGGGCCCCAATCAGCCCCAGCATTTT.

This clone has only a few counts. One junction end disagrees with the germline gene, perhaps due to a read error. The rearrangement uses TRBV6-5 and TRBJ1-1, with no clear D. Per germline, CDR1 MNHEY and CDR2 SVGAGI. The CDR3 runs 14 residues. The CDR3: CASNYGLQNTEAFF. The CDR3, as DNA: TGTGCCAGCAATTACGGACTCCAGAACACTGAAGCTTTCTTT.